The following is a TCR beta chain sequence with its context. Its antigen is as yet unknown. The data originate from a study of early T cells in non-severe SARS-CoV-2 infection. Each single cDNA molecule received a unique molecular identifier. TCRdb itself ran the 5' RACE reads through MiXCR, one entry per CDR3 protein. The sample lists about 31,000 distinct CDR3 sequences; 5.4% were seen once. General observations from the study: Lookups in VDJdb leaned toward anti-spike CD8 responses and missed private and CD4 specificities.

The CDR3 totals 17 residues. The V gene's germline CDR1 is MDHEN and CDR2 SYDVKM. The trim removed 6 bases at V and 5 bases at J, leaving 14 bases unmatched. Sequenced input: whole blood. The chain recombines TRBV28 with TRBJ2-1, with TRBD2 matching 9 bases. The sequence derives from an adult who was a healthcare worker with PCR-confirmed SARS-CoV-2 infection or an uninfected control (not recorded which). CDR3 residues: CASSPGGLAGVHNEQFF. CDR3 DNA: TGTGCCAGCAGCCCCGGGGGGTTAGCGGGAGTCCACAATGAGCAGTTCTTC.